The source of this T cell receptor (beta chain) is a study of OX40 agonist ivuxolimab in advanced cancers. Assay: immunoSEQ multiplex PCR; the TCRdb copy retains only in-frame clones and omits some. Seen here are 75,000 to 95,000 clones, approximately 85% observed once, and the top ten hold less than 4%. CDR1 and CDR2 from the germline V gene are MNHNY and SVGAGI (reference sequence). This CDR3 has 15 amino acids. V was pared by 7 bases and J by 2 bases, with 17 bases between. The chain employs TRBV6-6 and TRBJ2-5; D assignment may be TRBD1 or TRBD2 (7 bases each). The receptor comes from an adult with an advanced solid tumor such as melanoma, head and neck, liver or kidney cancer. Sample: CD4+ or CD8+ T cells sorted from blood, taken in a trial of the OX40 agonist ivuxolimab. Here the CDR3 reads CASTSTGGQQETQYF. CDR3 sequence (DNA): TGTGCCAGCACTTCCACGGGGGGACAGCAAGAGACCCAGTACTTC.